Each of the 11 T cell receptor beta chains below was sequenced from the same sample in a study of lymphopenia after photon versus proton radiotherapy. Measured with immunoSEQ multiplex PCR; TCRdb has only the in-frame clones, and not every one. This table holds about 83,000 clones, around 80% found once. The sample here was peripheral blood, taken from a patient treated with proton-based radiotherapy. These receptor sequences come from a man in his 60s with pancreatic cancer.

The chain combines TRBV7-9 with TRBJ2-2; perhaps D is TRBD1 or TRBD2 (6 bases each). Germline V gene sequence: CDR1 SEHNR, CDR2 FQNEAQ (reference sequence). V was trimmed by 2 bases and J by 0 bases, leaving 10 bases between them. This CDR3 comprises 16 residues. CDR3 loop: CASSLLGGPNTGELFF. In DNA, the CDR3 is TGTGCCAGCAGCTTACTGGGGGGCCCGAACACCGGGGAGCTGTTTTTT.

Note on this clone: Because the CDR3's place on the DNA is in doubt, the DNA is left out and the CDR3 is given as listed by TCRdb. The chain uses TRBV19 and TRBJ1-2. The CDR3 spans 14 amino acids, including both terminal residues. Germline V CDR1 and CDR2: LNHDA, SQIVND (reference sequence). The CDR3 is CASTSGRNNYGYTF.

This clone came up a few times. The V gene is TRBV28, the J gene TRBJ2-7; D is possibly TRBD1 (5 bases). V dropped 5 bases and J dropped 9 bases, with 14 bases sitting between them. CDR1 and CDR2 (germline): MDHEN, SYDVKM. The CDR3 has 12 amino acids. The CDR3 coding sequence is TGTGCCAGCAGTCAGACCCAGGGTGGGCAGTACTTC. Its translation: CASSQTQGGQYF.

This sequence joins TRBV7-8 and TRBJ2-1, with TRBD2 matching 7 bases. Germline trimming cut 3 bases from V and 5 bases from J; bases unmatched to any gene: 7. The CDR3 loop spans 15 amino acids. Germline-derived CDR1 and CDR2 are SGHVS and FQNEAQ. In DNA form, the CDR3 reads TGTGCCAGCAGCTTCTTTAGGACTAGTGACAATGAGCAGTTCTTC. Translation: CASSFFRTSDNEQFF.

This rearrangement joins TRBV28 to TRBJ1-1, with D hard to call. Germline CDR1 and CDR2: MDHEN and SYDVKM. The CDR3 sequence is 16 residues long. Trimming cost V 3 bases and J 1 base, with 15 bases left between them. This chain's CDR3 is CASSFWSVWRNTEAFF. As DNA, the CDR3 is TGTGCCAGCAGTTTCTGGTCGGTCTGGAGGAACACTGAAGCTTTCTTT.

This clone was seen just once. V gene TRBV9 combines with J gene TRBJ2-3, with D perhaps matching TRBD2 (6 bases). Germline CDR1 SGDLS, CDR2 YYNGEE. V shed 4 bases and J shed 0 bases, with 9 bases lying between them. There are 14 residues in the CDR3. The chain's CDR3 is CASSPGTSTDTQYF. CDR3 nucleotides: TGTGCCAGCAGCCCAGGGACTAGCACAGATACGCAGTATTTT. The entire variable domain, with the rest obtained from reference TRBV9 and TRBJ2-3, is as follows: DSGVTQTPKHLITATGQRVTLRCSPRSGDLSVYWYQQSLDQGLQFLIQYYNGEERAKGNILERFSAQQFPDLHSELNLSSLELGDSALYFCASSPGTSTDTQYFGPGTRLTVL.

The chain joins TRBV7-2 to TRBJ1-1; maybe TRBD1 (6 bases). Germline CDR1 is SGHTA and CDR2 is FQGNSA. CDR3 length: 13 amino acids. With 2 bases removed from V and 10 bases from J, the gap between germline ends came to 14 bases. CDR3 region: CASSLNRQAGAFF. CDR3 nucleotides: TGTGCCAGCAGCTTAAATAGACAGGCGGGAGCTTTCTTT.

V and J are TRBV4-1 and TRBJ2-6; the match to TRBD1 covers 7 bases. The CDR3 sequence is 17 residues long. The V and J ends lost 6 bases and 0 bases, in that order; junction bases with no gene match: 8. From germline, CDR1 is MGHRA and CDR2 YSYEKL. The CDR3 sequence: CASRAGTVISGANVLTF. CDR3 in DNA: TGCGCCAGCAGAGCCGGGACAGTTATCTCTGGGGCCAACGTCCTGACTTTC.

The gene calls are TRBV5-4 and TRBJ2-2; 7 nucleotides line up with TRBD1. The CDR3 has 15 residues. With 0 bases clipped from V and 11 bases from J, the junction kept 10 bases outside the gene matches. Germline values: CDR1 SGHNT, CDR2 YYREEE (reference sequence). The CDR3 protein is CASSLGAGGMGELFF. CDR3 nucleotides: TGTGCCAGCAGCTTGGGGGCAGGGGGAATGGGAGAGCTGTTTTTT.

V is TRBV6-4 and J is TRBJ2-3, with D possibly matching TRBD2 (6 bases). Between the trimmed V and J ends, which lost 2 bases and 1 base, there was a span of 13 bases. Germline assignment: CDR1 MRHNA and CDR2 SNTAGT. The CDR3 covers 16 residues. CDR3 DNA: TGTGCCAGCAGTGACATCATAACGGGAGGCACAGATACGCAGTATTTT. Encoded protein: CASSDIITGGTDTQYF.

V and J are TRBV19 and TRBJ1-5; D perhaps matches TRBD1 (6 bases). The CDR3 has 15 amino acids. V lost 5 bases and J 0 bases, leaving 11 bases between the germline ends. CDR1 and CDR2 (germline): LNHDA, SQIVND (reference sequence). The CDR3, as DNA: TGTGCCAGTAGTCAGTTGGGGGCTAGCAATCAGCCCCAGCATTTT. Its protein is CASSQLGASNQPQHF.